These 25 T cell receptor beta chains were sequenced from one sample in a study of tumor-infiltrating lymphocytes in primary liver carcinoma. Without any cell sorting, about 20-32 mg of bulk tissue yielded co-extracted RNA and DNA. Starting from 400 to 500 ng of total RNA, TCR beta cDNA was produced with a primer in the constant region. Slightly modified ARM-PCR with three nested multiplex PCR rounds yielded TCR beta libraries. With TRBV1-TRBV30 forward primers and a C-beta reverse primer, the first two PCR rounds were run for roughly 10 cycles each. MiXCR, applied by TCRdb to the multiplex PCR reads, yields one record per CDR3 protein. The sample includes 65,000 to 90,000 distinct CDR3 sequences, 72% of them seen just once. Sequencing was performed on liver tumor tissue from sampling region 1. Subset given: tumor region T1, superior pole. The receptors stem from a middle-aged man with primary liver carcinoma and hepatitis B virus infection.

This clonotype was found a few times. This could be a read error, since a much larger clone is one nucleotide away. V is TRBV5-6 and J is TRBJ1-3; maybe TRBD1 (5 bases). The CDR3 totals 15 residues. Germline V gene sequence: CDR1 SGHDT, CDR2 YYEEEE. The CDR3 bases are TGTGCCGGCAGCGCGGGACCGAACTCTGGAAACACCATATATTTT. Residues: CAGSAGPNSGNTIYF.

For this clonotype: Given the absence of the conserved phenylalanine or tryptophan at the CDR3 end, a read error is likely. The chain recombines TRBV11-2 with TRBJ2-1, with D perhaps TRBD1 (6 bases). V lost 5 bases and J 11 bases, leaving 16 bases between the germline ends. This CDR3 spans 13 amino acids. Looked up from germline, CDR1 is SGHAT and CDR2 is FQNNGV. CDR3 region: CASSAERGSKQFL. CDR3 DNA: TGTGCCAGCAGCGCAGAAAGGGGGAGTAAGCAGTTCTTA.

In the case of this clonotype: Possible read error: a much larger clone is one base away. This sequence joins TRBV7-9 and TRBJ2-3, with D possibly TRBD2 on 5 matching bases. The CDR3 contains 18 residues. The ends were cut back, 4 bases at V and 0 bases at J, with 20 bases in the middle. Germline CDR1 is SEHNR and CDR2 is FQNEAQ (reference sequence). In DNA, the CDR3 is TGTGCCAGCAGCTCGACCTATAGGGAGATAGCTAGCACAGATACGCAGTATTTT. Residues: CASSSTYREIASTDTQYF.

This clonotype occurred once. The final CDR3 position lacks the conserved phenylalanine or tryptophan, pointing to a likely read error. The chain is built from TRBV7-9 and TRBJ1-1; D gene ambiguous. V lost 5 bases, J lost 7 bases, and 11 bases lay in between. The CDR3 runs to 12 residues. Germline CDR1 SEHNR, CDR2 FQNEAQ (reference sequence). The CDR3 DNA reads TGTGCCAGCAGCCACGACGGGATTGAAGCTTTCGTT. This codes for CASSHDGIEAFV.

Turning to this clonotype: Given a much more abundant clone one base away, this may be a read error. The chain uses TRBV12-3 or TRBV12-4 and TRBJ2-2; possible D gene TRBD1, 5 bases. The CDR3 has 13 amino acids. V lost 3 bases to trimming and J lost 6 bases, with 8 bases between them. The CDR3 nucleotides read TGTGCCAGCAGTTTGGGGCGAGCCGGGGAGCTGTTTTTT. This codes for CASSLGRAGELFF.

This clonotype was counted many times. The chain is built from TRBV4-1 and TRBJ2-7; a possible D gene is TRBD2 (6 bases). Germline V gene lookup returns CDR1 MGHRA and CDR2 YSYEKL. The V end lost 3 bases, the J end lost 5 bases, and 11 bases lay between the germline ends. This CDR3 has 13 residues. The CDR3 loop reads CASSHGGSHEQYF. CDR3 DNA: TGCGCCAGCAGCCACGGGGGTTCCCACGAGCAGTACTTC.

This clonotype has a count of ten or more. The chain carries TRBV29-1 and TRBJ1-4; 10 nucleotides align to TRBD1. V gave up 3 bases and J gave up 8 bases; unmatched junction bases: 6. The CDR3 totals 14 residues. The germline gives CDR1 SQVTM, CDR2 ANQGSEA. DNA of the CDR3: TGCAGCGTTGAGGGGACAGGGGATAACGAAAAACTGTTTTTT. It translates to CSVEGTGDNEKLFF.

The J gene is TRBJ2-5, the V gene TRBV12-3 or TRBV12-4; D gene unclear. The CDR3 consists of 14 residues. V lost 1 base, J lost 5 bases, and 11 bases lay in between. Here the CDR3 DNA reads TGTGCCAGCAGTTTAGAGTCAACCCACGAGACCCAGTACTTC. It yields the protein CASSLESTHETQYF.

This clonotype was seen a single time. A junction end diverges from the germline sequence, so it may reflect a read error. The chain uses TRBV10-3 and TRBJ2-1; D gene uncertain. The CDR3 is 11 amino acids. Germline lookup yields CDR1 ENHRY and CDR2 SYGVKD. The DNA of the CDR3 is TGTCCCATCCAATGTACCGATGAGCAGTTCTTC. This codes for CPIQCTDEQFF.

This clonotype was recorded only once. The V gene is TRBV28, the J gene TRBJ2-2; tentatively, D is TRBD2 (5 bases). The germline V gene has CDR1 MDHEN and CDR2 SYDVKM. The CDR3 is 17 amino acids. The V and J ends lost 3 bases and 7 bases respectively, with 21 bases between them. In DNA, the CDR3 is TGTGCCAGCAGTTTCCGGGAAGGACGGTTGAGCATCGGGGAGCTGTTTTTT. Protein: CASSFREGRLSIGELFF.

Turning to this clonotype: A read error may produce the germline difference seen at one junction end. The rearrangement uses TRBV5-1 and TRBJ2-5; 8 positions match TRBD1. The CDR3 contains 13 residues. CDR1 and CDR2 from the germline V gene are SGHRS and YFSETQ. The DNA for the CDR3 is TGCGACAGCAGGGAGCAGGGGGCAAAGACCCAGTACTTC. Translation: CDSREQGAKTQYF.

As to this clonotype: A much larger clonotype is one base distant, so this may be a read error. The rearrangement links TRBV30 to TRBJ1-1; D uncertain. CDR1 and CDR2 from the germline V gene are GTSNPN and SVGIG (reference sequence). This CDR3 contains 13 residues. CDR3 residues: CASSADANTEAFF. DNA of the CDR3: TGTGCCTCGAGTGCTGACGCGAACACTGAAGCTTTCTTT.

Remarks on this clonotype: This may come from a read error, since a much larger clone is one base off. The chain employs TRBV28 and TRBJ2-5; TRBD2 is a possible D gene (5 bases). The CDR3 extends over 14 amino acids. Trimming took off 5 bases at V and 1 base at J, with 11 bases between the two ends. Germline-derived CDR1 and CDR2 are MDHEN and SYDVKM. CDR3 sequence: CASSASGIQETQYF. The CDR3 coding sequence is TGTGCCAGCAGTGCATCCGGGATCCAAGAGACCCAGTACTTC. The full variable domain, its missing parts supplied by reference TRBV28 and TRBJ2-5, is DVKVTQSSRYLVKRTGEKVFLECVQDMDHENMFWYRQDPGLGLRLIYFSYDVKMKEKGDIPEGYSVSREKKERFSLILESASTNQTSMYLCASSASGIQETQYFGPGTRLLVL.

About this clonotype itself: This may come from a read error, since a much larger clone is one base off. This sequence joins TRBV28 and TRBJ1-2, with TRBD1 matching 8 bases. V was clipped by 11 bases and J by 4 bases; unmatched bases: 12. CDR1 and CDR2 (germline): MDHEN, SYDVKM. This CDR3 comprises 14 residues. The CDR3 protein is CACQKGDRSYGYTF. The DNA of the CDR3 is TGTGCCTGCCAAAAAGGGGACAGGTCCTATGGCTACACCTTC.

Concerning this clonotype itself: A junction end diverges from the germline sequence, so it may reflect a read error. The rearrangement links TRBV10-3 to TRBJ2-3, with D perhaps TRBD2 (5 bases). The length of the CDR3 is 14 residues. Looked up from germline, CDR1 is ENHRY and CDR2 is SYGVKD. CDR3 loop: CDISEDSVRDTQYF. The CDR3 nucleotides read TGTGACATCAGTGAGGATAGCGTGAGGGATACGCAGTATTTT.

This clonotype was observed at least ten times. The genes are TRBV2 and TRBJ2-2, with 7 bases fitting TRBD2. The CDR3 runs to 13 residues. Germline CDR1 reads SNHLY; CDR2 reads FYNNEI. V was pared by 4 bases and J by 7 bases, with 3 bases of the junction left unmatched. The CDR3 DNA is TGTGCCAGCAGTGCCGGACTAGACGGGGAGCTGTTTTTT. Translated: CASSAGLDGELFF.

Regarding this clonotype: The junction does not match germline at one end; this may be a read error. This chain uses TRBV24-1 with TRBJ2-2; the match to TRBD2 covers 7 bases. The CDR3 loop spans 15 amino acids. Germline V gene sequence: CDR1 KGHDR, CDR2 SFDVKD. The CDR3 DNA is TGTGCCACCAGTGACCCGACCCAGGGCAGCGGGGAGCTGTCTTTT. Translated, it gives CATSDPTQGSGELSF.

This clonotype was counted a single time. The rearrangement uses TRBV11-2 and TRBJ2-1; 14 nucleotides match TRBD2. This CDR3 has 16 amino acids. The V gene's germline CDR1 is SGHAT and CDR2 FQNNGV. Germline trimming cut 7 bases from V and 15 bases from J; bases unmatched to any gene: 17. The CDR3 DNA follows: TGTGCCAGCAACTATTCTTCGACTAGCGGGAGGGGAGGCAGGTTCTTC. It translates to CASNYSSTSGRGGRFF.

Details on this clonotype: The CDR3 does not close with the conserved phenylalanine or tryptophan, likely indicating a read error. No DNA is shown, since the ends of the CDR3 on it are uncertain; the CDR3 is the one TCRdb lists. The rearrangement uses TRBV12-3 or TRBV12-4 and TRBJ2-5; the DNA was not used to check the table's D call, TRBD2. Including both end residues, the CDR3 is 17 amino acids long. The CDR3 region is CASSFRLAGVPGKTQCY.

This clonotype was seen repeatedly, ten times or more. This chain connects TRBV29-1 to TRBJ2-2, with TRBD2 matching 9 bases. This CDR3 comprises 13 residues. Germline lookup yields CDR1 SQVTM and CDR2 ANQGSEA. V lost 5 bases and J lost 7; bases outside the gene matches: 5. CDR3 in DNA: TGCAGCGTTTGGCTAGCGGGAAACGGGGAGCTGTTTTTT. As protein: CSVWLAGNGELFF.

This clonotype was counted many times. DNA for the CDR3: TGTGCCATCACGGCCGGGGAAGTCGGTGAGCAGTTCTTC. Its protein is CAITAGEVGEQFF. This chain links TRBV10-3 with TRBJ2-1; TRBD2 is a possible D gene (5 bases). Germline lookup yields CDR1 ENHRY and CDR2 SYGVKD. The CDR3 covers 13 residues. V was shortened by 7 bases and J by 9 bases, with 16 bases between the two germline ends.

The sample holds many counts of this clonotype. The chain joins TRBV28 to TRBJ2-1; D is uncertain. Trimming shortened V by 5 bases and J by 10 bases, and 12 bases separated the two germline ends. The germline V gene encodes CDR1 MDHEN and CDR2 SYDVKM. This CDR3 spans 12 amino acids. DNA of the CDR3: TGTGCCAGCAGTCCCCCGATAGGGGAGCAGTTCTTC. Amino acids: CASSPPIGEQFF.

The V and J genes are TRBV10-1 and TRBJ1-5, with a weak D call TRBD1 (5 bases). The CDR3 is made up of 14 amino acids. Germline V gives CDR1 WNHNN, CDR2 SYGVQD (reference sequence). V lost 10 bases to trimming and J lost 2 bases, with 15 bases between them. CDR3 coding DNA: TGCGCCACCCGTAGGACATGGGGCAATCAGCCCCAGCATTTT. Translation: CATRRTWGNQPQHF.

The chain employs TRBV6-1 and TRBJ2-7, with 10 bases fitting TRBD2. The V gene's germline CDR1 is MNHNS and CDR2 SASEGT. The CDR3 has 13 residues. The CDR3 DNA sequence: TGTGTCAACAGTGCTAGCGGGAGATACGAGCAGTACTTC. Its translation is CVNSASGRYEQYF.

This clonotype turned up a few times. This CDR3 fails to terminate in the conserved phenylalanine or tryptophan, so it likely reflects a read error. The rearrangement uses TRBV4-1 and TRBJ1-2; no definite D call. The CDR3 is 15 amino acids. Per the germline V gene, CDR1 is MGHRA and CDR2 is YSYEKL. For the CDR3, the DNA is TGCGCCAGCAGCCAAGAAGCCGGAACAAACTATGGTTACACCTTA. Its translation is CASSQEAGTNYGYTL.